These T cell receptor beta chains were read from a single sample in a study of T cells in Graves' hyperthyroidism and ophthalmopathy. Via MiXCR, TCRdb re-called the multiplex PCR reads, giving one row per CDR3 protein. The sample lists more than 550,000 distinct CDR3 sequences; approximately 15% were seen once. The sequencing input was blood. The receptors originated from a man aged 50 or older with Graves' hyperthyroidism. The CDR3 runs from the conserved cysteine through the conserved F or W. The order of the fields is CDR3 DNA, CDR3 protein, D gene, J gene, clone size, V gene. The D gene is left open where the match is weak. Expanded clones get a size class; other rows say once, few or many, or leave the size out.

CDR3 DNA: TGCAGCGTTGAAAAGGGACCGCCACCCCTCCACTTT; CDR3 protein: CSVEKGPPPLHF; D gene: NA; J gene: TRBJ1-6; clone size: few; V gene: TRBV29-1
CDR3 DNA: TGTGCCAGCAGTTCTCCGGGGCCCAGGGCCCACGAGCAGTACTTC; CDR3 protein: CASSSPGPRAHEQYF; D gene: NA; J gene: TRBJ2-7; clone size: NA; V gene: TRBV9
CDR3 DNA: TGTGCCAGCAGTACAGGGGGGATCACTGAAGCTTTCTTT; CDR3 protein: CASSTGGITEAFF; D gene: TRBD1; J gene: TRBJ1-1; clone size: many; V gene: TRBV6-1
CDR3 DNA: TGTGCCAGTATTGGTCCTTACAATGAGCAGCTCTTC; CDR3 protein: CASIGPYNEQLF; D gene: NA; J gene: TRBJ2-1; clone size: NA; V gene: TRBV19
CDR3 DNA: TGCAGTGCTAGAGATTTTGGCAGACTAGCCAAAAACATTCAGTACTTC; CDR3 protein: CSARDFGRLAKNIQYF; D gene: NA; J gene: TRBJ2-4; clone size: few; V gene: TRBV20-1
CDR3 DNA: TGTGCCAGCAGTGACTACAGGGGGCTTAACTATGGCTACACCTTC; CDR3 protein: CASSDYRGLNYGYTF; D gene: TRBD1; J gene: TRBJ1-2; clone size: few; V gene: TRBV6-1
CDR3 DNA: TGCGCCAGCAGCTTGGACAGGGAAGGGGAGACCCAGTACTTC; CDR3 protein: CASSLDREGETQYF; D gene: NA; J gene: TRBJ2-5; clone size: few; V gene: TRBV5-1
CDR3 DNA: TGTGCCAGCAGTTACTCTATATTTTACAGGGACGGCTACACCTTC; CDR3 protein: CASSYSIFYRDGYTF; D gene: NA; J gene: TRBJ1-2; clone size: many; V gene: TRBV6-5
CDR3 DNA: TGTGCCAGCAGGCGATCCGGGACTAGCGGAACCTACGAGCAGTACTTC; CDR3 protein: CASRRSGTSGTYEQYF; D gene: TRBD2; J gene: TRBJ2-7; clone size: many; V gene: TRBV28
CDR3 DNA: TGTGCCAGTCGCCAGACAAACACCGGGGAGCTGTTTTTT; CDR3 protein: CASRQTNTGELFF; D gene: NA; J gene: TRBJ2-2; clone size: many; V gene: TRBV19
CDR3 DNA: TGTGCCAGCGGTCATGCTAGAGATACGCAGTATTTT; CDR3 protein: CASGHARDTQYF; D gene: NA; J gene: TRBJ2-3; clone size: many; V gene: TRBV12-3/TRBV12-4
CDR3 DNA: TGTGCCAGCAGCCCCTGGACTAGCGGGAGGTACGAGCAGTACTTC; CDR3 protein: CASSPWTSGRYEQYF; D gene: TRBD2; J gene: TRBJ2-7; clone size: few; V gene: TRBV5-6
CDR3 DNA: TGTGCCAGCTCACCACGACAGGGAAATATCTATGGCTACACCTTC; CDR3 protein: CASSPRQGNIYGYTF; D gene: TRBD1; J gene: TRBJ1-2; clone size: few; V gene: TRBV18
CDR3 DNA: TGTGCCAGTAGTACGGGACAGTCCCACTACAATGAGCAGTTCTTC; CDR3 protein: CASSTGQSHYNEQFF; D gene: TRBD1; J gene: TRBJ2-1; clone size: few; V gene: TRBV19
CDR3 DNA: TGTGCCGCCATTCAAATAAGGGGGACCTACGAGCAGTACTTC; CDR3 protein: CAAIQIRGTYEQYF; D gene: NA; J gene: TRBJ2-7; clone size: many; V gene: TRBV12-3/TRBV12-4
CDR3 DNA: TGTGCCAGCAGCCAAGGCATTAGTGGGCAGGGACACACCGGGGAGCTGTTTTTT; CDR3 protein: CASSQGISGQGHTGELFF; D gene: NA; J gene: TRBJ2-2; clone size: NA; V gene: TRBV14
CDR3 DNA: TGTGCCAGCAGTTACGGGCGCTCGGCTCGGTCCTACGAGCAGTACTTC; CDR3 protein: CASSYGRSARSYEQYF; D gene: NA; J gene: TRBJ2-7; clone size: many; V gene: TRBV6-2/TRBV6-3
CDR3 DNA: TGTGCCAGCACCTCCTTCGGGGGGAGCTCCTACAATGAGCAGTTCTTC; CDR3 protein: CASTSFGGSSYNEQFF; D gene: TRBD2; J gene: TRBJ2-1; clone size: few; V gene: TRBV9
CDR3 DNA: TGCAGCGTTGTCCCCCTAGCGCACCAAGAGACCCAGTACTTC; CDR3 protein: CSVVPLAHQETQYF; D gene: NA; J gene: TRBJ2-5; clone size: many; V gene: TRBV29-1
CDR3 DNA: TGCGCCAGCAGCCCGTCGGGCGGGAGGAGGCACGAGCAGTACTTC; CDR3 protein: CASSPSGGRRHEQYF; D gene: TRBD2; J gene: TRBJ2-7; clone size: NA; V gene: TRBV4-1
CDR3 DNA: TGCGCCAGCAGCCCATCCCCCACCGGGACAGGGGCCTACGAGCAGTACTTC; CDR3 protein: CASSPSPTGTGAYEQYF; D gene: TRBD1; J gene: TRBJ2-7; clone size: NA; V gene: TRBV4-1
CDR3 DNA: TGTGCCAGCAGCCCGGGACTAGCGGGGCGAGAGACCCAGTACTTC; CDR3 protein: CASSPGLAGRETQYF; D gene: TRBD2; J gene: TRBJ2-5; clone size: few; V gene: TRBV11-2
CDR3 DNA: TGTGCCAGTAAACTGGGACTAGGGGGCAATGAGCAGTTCTTC; CDR3 protein: CASKLGLGGNEQFF; D gene: TRBD2; J gene: TRBJ2-1; clone size: many; V gene: TRBV19
CDR3 DNA: TGTGCCACCATCCGGAGCGGTTCACCCCTCCACTTT; CDR3 protein: CATIRSGSPLHF; D gene: NA; J gene: TRBJ1-6; clone size: few; V gene: TRBV6-1
CDR3 DNA: TGTGCCAGCAGTTCCCTTTGGAATGAGCAGTTCTTC; CDR3 protein: CASSSLWNEQFF; D gene: NA; J gene: TRBJ2-1; clone size: few; V gene: TRBV6-1
CDR3 DNA: TGTGCCAGCAGCCCGACAGGGGGCGCAGGCTATGGCTACACCTTC; CDR3 protein: CASSPTGGAGYGYTF; D gene: TRBD1; J gene: TRBJ1-2; clone size: many; V gene: TRBV7-9
CDR3 DNA: TGCAGTGCTAGAGACCTTCTCAGCTCCTACGAGCAGTACTTC; CDR3 protein: CSARDLLSSYEQYF; D gene: NA; J gene: TRBJ2-7; clone size: NA; V gene: TRBV20-1
CDR3 DNA: TGTGCCAGCAGTTTATCGAGGCCGGCTAGCCGCAAAAGGGATACGCAGTATTTT; CDR3 protein: CASSLSRPASRKRDTQYF; D gene: NA; J gene: TRBJ2-3; clone size: many; V gene: TRBV27
CDR3 DNA: TGTGCCAGCGGTTACATAACAGCAGATTCACCCCTCCACTTT; CDR3 protein: CASGYITADSPLHF; D gene: NA; J gene: TRBJ1-6; clone size: few; V gene: TRBV6-2/TRBV6-3
CDR3 DNA: TGTGCCAGCAGTTACTTCGGGGGAGGGACCCCCGGGGAGCTGTTTTTT; CDR3 protein: CASSYFGGGTPGELFF; D gene: TRBD2; J gene: TRBJ2-2; clone size: NA; V gene: TRBV6-5
CDR3 DNA: TGTGCCAGCAGCTTGCCCGATGGAGAGACCCAGTACTTC; CDR3 protein: CASSLPDGETQYF; D gene: NA; J gene: TRBJ2-5; clone size: many; V gene: TRBV5-6
CDR3 DNA: TGTGCCAGCAGCTACCTGTACGAGCAGTACTTC; CDR3 protein: CASSYLYEQYF; D gene: NA; J gene: TRBJ2-7; clone size: NA; V gene: TRBV6-5
CDR3 DNA: TGCAGTGCAACCCGTTCGTCCCGGGACAGGGTCCAAGAGACCCAGTACTTC; CDR3 protein: CSATRSSRDRVQETQYF; D gene: TRBD1; J gene: TRBJ2-5; clone size: many; V gene: TRBV20-1
CDR3 DNA: TGTGCCAGCAGTCCAGGACCAGCGGGACGTTCCGAGCAGTACTTC; CDR3 protein: CASSPGPAGRSEQYF; D gene: TRBD2; J gene: TRBJ2-7; clone size: many; V gene: TRBV7-9
CDR3 DNA: TGTGCCAGCAGCGTAGGGGGACCTGCGGGGGAAAAACTGTTTTTT; CDR3 protein: CASSVGGPAGEKLFF; D gene: NA; J gene: TRBJ1-4; clone size: NA; V gene: TRBV9
CDR3 DNA: TGTGCCAGCAGTTTACCTAGCGGCTATGAGGATGAGCAGTTCTTC; CDR3 protein: CASSLPSGYEDEQFF; D gene: TRBD2; J gene: TRBJ2-1; clone size: NA; V gene: TRBV28
CDR3 DNA: TGTGCCAGCAGTTCGGGGATAGCGGGAGGCCCTAGATCCTACAATGAGCAGTTCTTC; CDR3 protein: CASSSGIAGGPRSYNEQFF; D gene: TRBD2; J gene: TRBJ2-1; clone size: many; V gene: TRBV27
CDR3 DNA: TGTGCCAGCAGCCAGGTAGCGGGAGGGCCAACAGATACGCAGTATTTT; CDR3 protein: CASSQVAGGPTDTQYF; D gene: TRBD2; J gene: TRBJ2-3; clone size: many; V gene: TRBV3-1
CDR3 DNA: TGTGCCAGCAGCTTTCACGCAGGGATACCTTACGAGCAGTACTTC; CDR3 protein: CASSFHAGIPYEQYF; D gene: NA; J gene: TRBJ2-7; clone size: many; V gene: TRBV7-3
CDR3 DNA: TGTGCCAGCAGGAAGACAGGACTTGGTGAAAAACTGTTTTTT; CDR3 protein: CASRKTGLGEKLFF; D gene: NA; J gene: TRBJ1-4; clone size: NA; V gene: TRBV12-3/TRBV12-4
CDR3 DNA: TGTGCCAGCAGTTTACTAGGCAGTGGAGAAAAACTGTTTTTT; CDR3 protein: CASSLLGSGEKLFF; D gene: NA; J gene: TRBJ1-4; clone size: many; V gene: TRBV27
CDR3 DNA: TGTGCCAGCAGACCTACCTGGGGATCCTACGAGCAGTACTTC; CDR3 protein: CASRPTWGSYEQYF; D gene: NA; J gene: TRBJ2-7; clone size: many; V gene: TRBV2
CDR3 DNA: TGTGCCAGCTCGCGAGAAGATAATTCACCCCTCCACTTT; CDR3 protein: CASSREDNSPLHF; D gene: NA; J gene: TRBJ1-6; clone size: many; V gene: TRBV18
CDR3 DNA: TGTGCCAGCAGCTTAGTTGCTAGCGGGAGGAATGAGCAGTTCTTC; CDR3 protein: CASSLVASGRNEQFF; D gene: TRBD2; J gene: TRBJ2-1; clone size: NA; V gene: TRBV2
CDR3 DNA: TGTGCCAGCAGCCACACAGGGTCTGGAAACACCATATATTTT; CDR3 protein: CASSHTGSGNTIYF; D gene: NA; J gene: TRBJ1-3; clone size: NA; V gene: TRBV3-1
CDR3 DNA: TGTGCCAGCAGAAGCCGTGGCGCAGGAAATGAGCAGTTCTTC; CDR3 protein: CASRSRGAGNEQFF; D gene: NA; J gene: TRBJ2-1; clone size: many; V gene: TRBV28
CDR3 DNA: TGTGCCAGCACCCCTCTGGGCGCAGCGGGTCCCTACGAGCAGTACTTC; CDR3 protein: CASTPLGAAGPYEQYF; D gene: NA; J gene: TRBJ2-7; clone size: many; V gene: TRBV28
CDR3 DNA: TGTGCCAGCAGCGGGAGTGGAGGAGAGACCCAGTACTTC; CDR3 protein: CASSGSGGETQYF; D gene: NA; J gene: TRBJ2-5; clone size: many; V gene: TRBV2
CDR3 DNA: TGTGCCACCAGTAGGCAAGGGGGCGTGAATGAAAAACTGTTTTTT; CDR3 protein: CATSRQGGVNEKLFF; D gene: TRBD1; J gene: TRBJ1-4; clone size: NA; V gene: TRBV15
CDR3 DNA: TGTGCCACCAGCAGACTCAAGGGCACTGAAGCTTTCTTT; CDR3 protein: CATSRLKGTEAFF; D gene: NA; J gene: TRBJ1-1; clone size: NA; V gene: TRBV15
CDR3 DNA: TGTGCCAGCAGTCCTACCTTTGGACTGAACACCGGGGAGCTGTTTTTT; CDR3 protein: CASSPTFGLNTGELFF; D gene: NA; J gene: TRBJ2-2; clone size: many; V gene: TRBV12-3/TRBV12-4
CDR3 DNA: TGTGCCACCAGTGATAGGGACACGATGACGACCGGGGAGCTGTTTTTT; CDR3 protein: CATSDRDTMTTGELFF; D gene: NA; J gene: TRBJ2-2; clone size: many; V gene: TRBV24-1
CDR3 DNA: TGTGCCACCAGTGATTCAGACAGGGGAAACGAGCAGTACTTC; CDR3 protein: CATSDSDRGNEQYF; D gene: TRBD1; J gene: TRBJ2-7; clone size: NA; V gene: TRBV24-1